This T cell receptor beta chain was found in a study of T cell repertoires in cytomegalovirus infection (dated by TCRdb to between 2018 and 2020). Broadly, across the study: Because public TCR beta signatures pointed to carriage of CMV infection together with the matching HLA type, the HLA type of each donor mattered for the analysis.

Paper-wide results and their limitations: The ex vivo response was dominated by HLA-C-restricted CMV-specific TCR beta clonotypes, and the single most frequent clonotype in two of eight donors was supplied by these HLA-C-restricted clonotypes. Cumulative frequency of public TCR beta family members discriminated carriers of CMV infection plus the relevant HLA type in this cohort and an independent roughly 330-donor cohort.

The data were produced on an Illumina HiSeq 1500. TCRdb applied fastp at Q25 and MiXCR to the public reads, then kept only in-frame beta chains. Each record represents a unique CDR3 protein, reported with the most common genes and DNA among its rows. The sample data list around 740,000 distinct CDR3 sequences, and 35% to 45% of these were observed just once. Jointly, the top ten make up more than 2.5% of the sample. Points on this clonotype: Its binding antigen is unknown. One base away there is no much larger clone; base qualities are not given.

The germline V gene (reference sequence) supplies CDR1 DFQATT and CDR2 SNEGSKA. Trimming at the junction amounts to 4 bases on V and 10 bases on J, and the germline ends lie 14 bases apart. The CDR3, cysteine through phenylalanine, is 12 amino acids long. Only the CDR3 DNA stays, 36 bases, in frame from base 1. The receptor's source is a human donor in good health (CMV status not recorded). Some clones in this sample may be carry-over from other donors' samples. Sequencing input: PBMCs. The chain employs TRBV20-1 and TRBJ2-1, with no reliable assignment of the D segment. This receptor has the CDR3 CSAKQGNREQFF. The sequence in DNA is TGCAGTGCTAAACAAGGGAATAGAGAGCAGTTCTTC.